The 26 T cell receptor beta chains below come from one sample, sequenced in a study of blood T cells in healthy people across ages. It was with a sample-barcoded 5' primer and a J-beta primer mix that a second PCR of about 6 to 11 cycles was run. Each CDR3 protein is one row after TCRdb ran MiXCR on the 5' RACE reads. In the table there are roughly 680,000 distinct CDR3 sequences, over 40% of which are singletons. Sequencing used blood. These receptors were obtained from an elderly woman in good health.

The sample holds a few counts of this clonotype. V gene TRBV25-1 combines with J gene TRBJ2-2; TRBD2 aligns across 7 bases. The CDR3 totals 16 residues. Trimming cost V 3 bases and J 3 bases; bases outside gene matches: 7. Germline-derived CDR1 and CDR2 are MGHDK and SYGVNS. This CDR3 is CASSDPGRGYTGELFF. The CDR3 region has the DNA TGTGCCAGCAGTGATCCGGGGAGGGGATACACCGGGGAGCTGTTTTTT.

The gene calls are TRBV6-1 and TRBJ2-5, with D unresolved. With the DNA end fitting TRBJ2-7 better, the J assignment may be wrong. Germline V gene data show CDR1 as MNHNS and CDR2 as SASEGT. The CDR3 is 13 residues long. CDR3 DNA: TGTGCCAGCACCGGTCCAGTGGTGTACGAGCAGTACTTC. Its translation is CASTGPVVYEQYF.

This clonotype occurred a few times. The chain employs TRBV5-1 and TRBJ2-5; the D is unclear. The DNA end favors TRBJ2-7, so the J call may be wrong. The CDR3 consists of 14 residues. Per germline, CDR1 SGHRS and CDR2 YFSETQ. The CDR3 DNA follows: TGCGCCAGCAGCTTCACCACCGTAGACTACGAGCAGTACTTC. As protein: CASSFTTVDYEQYF.

The chain combines TRBV7-2 with TRBJ2-3, with 8 bases fitting TRBD2. The CDR3 sequence is 17 residues long. V trimming: 5 bases; J trimming: 3 bases; junction bases outside the gene matches: 13. The germline V gene encodes CDR1 SGHTA and CDR2 FQGNSA. CDR3: CASSLGLVGRRTDTQYF. The CDR3 DNA is TGTGCCAGCAGCCTGGGACTAGTGGGAAGGAGGACAGATACGCAGTATTTT.

This chain connects TRBV6-6 to TRBJ1-2; tentative D call: TRBD1 (5 bases). The CDR3 runs to 11 residues. Germline assignment: CDR1 MNHNY and CDR2 SVGAGI (reference sequence). V dropped 8 bases and J dropped 8 bases, with 12 bases sitting between them. CDR3 sequence reads: CASGTGGGYTF. The CDR3 DNA reads TGTGCCAGCGGAACCGGGGGGGGCTACACCTTC.

V is TRBV4-1 and J is TRBJ2-1, with D perhaps TRBD2 (5 bases). The tail of the sequence fits TRBJ2-7 better, so the J call may be wrong. Germline loops: CDR1 MGHRA, CDR2 YSYEKL. The CDR3 sequence is 14 residues long. The CDR3 DNA reads TGCGCCAGCAGCCCCTGGGAGCAGTCCTACGAGCAGTACTTC. Amino acids: CASSPWEQSYEQYF.

The rearrangement joins TRBV6-4 to TRBJ2-3, with D perhaps TRBD2 (5 bases). Trimming took 6 bases from V and 0 from J, leaving 13 bases between them. The germline gives CDR1 MRHNA, CDR2 SNTAGT. The CDR3 has 15 residues. The CDR3 DNA follows: TGTGCCAGCAGCGACGGGAAGCGGAGCACAGATACGCAGTATTTT. Residues: CASSDGKRSTDTQYF.

This clonotype showed up just once. This sequence joins TRBV5-1 and TRBJ2-1, with D possibly being TRBD2 (7 bases). Germline CDR1 SGHRS, CDR2 YFSETQ. With 2 bases removed from V and 7 bases from J, the gap between germline ends came to 16 bases. There are 15 residues in the CDR3. The CDR3 reads CASSLLVGGRNEQFF. In DNA form, the CDR3 reads TGCGCCAGCAGCTTACTCGTGGGGGGGCGGAATGAGCAGTTCTTC.

The chain uses TRBV20-1 and TRBJ2-5; 7 bases match TRBD2. Trimming cost V 2 bases and J 2 bases; bases outside gene matches: 8. Germline CDR1 is DFQATT and CDR2 is SNEGSKA (reference sequence). The CDR3 totals 15 residues. DNA for the CDR3: TGCAGTGCTAGATGGCGAGGCGGGGGACAAGAGACCCAGTACTTC. This codes for CSARWRGGGQETQYF.

The chain joins TRBV5-5 to TRBJ2-1, with a tentative D call TRBD1 (5 bases). Germline CDR1 SGHKS, CDR2 YYEKEE (reference sequence). Trimming left V 2 bases short and J 4 bases short, with 13 bases between. The CDR3 totals 15 residues. CDR3 in amino acids: CASSFLGQTYNEQFF. The CDR3 DNA sequence: TGTGCCAGCAGCTTCTTAGGACAAACTTACAATGAGCAGTTCTTC.

V is TRBV12-3 or TRBV12-4 and J is TRBJ1-1; D remains ambiguous. This CDR3 comprises 13 residues. Deletions cut 8 bases from V and 1 base from J, with 11 bases between. CDR3 DNA sequence: TGTGCCAGCGCGGTCGATACGAACACTGAAGCTTTCTTT. The encoded protein is CASAVDTNTEAFF.

V gene TRBV12-3 or TRBV12-4 combines with J gene TRBJ1-2; D gene uncertain. Trimming removed 10 bases at V and 0 bases at J, with 12 bases between. The CDR3 has 13 amino acids. The CDR3 is CATTGTSNYGYTF. In DNA, the CDR3 is TGTGCCACCACGGGAACCTCTAACTATGGCTACACCTTC.

This clonotype was detected only a few times. The chain has TRBV5-6 and TRBJ1-2; TRBD1 is a possible D gene (5 bases). The CDR3 is 14 amino acids. Trimming cost V 4 bases and J 4 bases, with 14 bases left between them. Looked up from germline, CDR1 is SGHDT and CDR2 is YYEEEE. CDR3 sequence: CASSVEGLSYGYTF. CDR3 coding DNA: TGTGCCAGCAGCGTCGAGGGGCTGAGCTATGGCTACACCTTC.

The CDR3 here is CSVRTAQNEQYF. In DNA, the CDR3 is TGCAGCGTCAGGACAGCACAGAACGAGCAGTACTTC. The rearrangement uses TRBV29-1 and TRBJ2-7, with D possibly TRBD1 on 6 matching bases. The germline gives CDR1 SQVTM, CDR2 ANQGSEA. V lost 6 bases, J lost 5 bases, and 14 bases lay in between. The CDR3 consists of 12 residues.

In its sample, this clonotype was seen many times. CDR3 sequence reads: CASSQDRQETQYF. As DNA, the CDR3 is TGTGCCAGCAGCCAAGACCGCCAAGAGACCCAGTACTTC. The J gene is TRBJ2-5, the V gene TRBV3-1; D not certain. The CDR3 length is 13 residues. Germline V gives CDR1 LGHDT, CDR2 YNNKEL (reference sequence). Trimming shortened V by 0 bases and J by 1 base, and 3 bases separated the two germline ends.

This chain connects TRBV6-1 to TRBJ1-1; no clear D. The germline V and J ends were trimmed by 2 bases and 1 base, with 8 bases remaining between them. CDR1 and CDR2 from the germline V gene are MNHNS and SASEGT. The CDR3 is 14 amino acids. The CDR3 nucleotides read TGTGCCAGCAGTGAATTAGGCAGGAACACTGAAGCTTTCTTT. Encoded protein: CASSELGRNTEAFF.

In regard to this clonotype: The junction departs from germline at one end; a sequencing error may be responsible. The chain carries TRBV7-7 and TRBJ2-3; 9 bases map to TRBD1. The CDR3 extends over 18 amino acids. Germline CDR1 SSHAT, CDR2 FNYEAQ (reference sequence). Here the CDR3 reads CASSPIGGQGLGTDTQYF. For the CDR3, the DNA is TGTGCTAGCAGCCCCATAGGGGGACAGGGATTGGGCACAGATACGCAGTATTTT. The whole variable domain, remainder taken from reference TRBV7-7 and TRBJ2-3, is GAGVSQSPRYKVTKRGQDVTLRCDPISSHATLYWYQQALGQGPEFLTYFNYEAQPDKSGLPSDRFSAERPEGSISTLTIQRTEQRDSAMYRCASSPIGGQGLGTDTQYFGPGTRLTVL.

The rearrangement joins TRBV5-5 to TRBJ2-7; TRBD2 agrees at 10 bases. The CDR3 loop spans 14 amino acids. V shed 7 bases, J shed 1 base, and the junction held 5 bases outside the gene matches. Germline V gene data show CDR1 as SGHKS and CDR2 as YYEKEE (reference sequence). The CDR3 region has the DNA TGTGCCAGCCTTCGGACTAGCGGATCCTACGAGCAGTACTTC. It codes for CASLRTSGSYEQYF. Complete variable domain (other parts from reference TRBV5-5 and TRBJ2-7): DAGVTQSPTHLIKTRGQQVTLRCSPISGHKSVSWYQQVLGQGPQFIFQYYEKEERGRGNFPDRFSARQFPNYSSELNVNALLLGDSALYLCASLRTSGSYEQYFGPGTRLTVT.

This clonotype appeared once. The rearrangement uses TRBV7-8 and TRBJ2-1, with D perhaps given as TRBD1 or TRBD2 (5 bases each). The V end was cut by 1 base, the J end by 10 bases, with 14 bases between. This CDR3 contains 14 residues. Germline V gene lookup returns CDR1 SGHVS and CDR2 FQNEAQ. The CDR3 reads CASSLGGQGIEQFF. Here the CDR3 DNA reads TGTGCCAGCAGCTTAGGAGGGCAGGGAATCGAGCAGTTCTTC.

The gene calls are TRBV7-2 and TRBJ1-4; 7 nucleotides align to TRBD1. The CDR3 is 15 residues long. CDR1 and CDR2 (germline): SGHTA, FQGNSA. The J segment lost 7 bases and the V segment lost 5 bases, leaving 10 bases of the junction unmatched. The CDR3 bases are TGTGCCAGCAGCCCGCCCTCAGGGGGAGGTGAAAAACTGTTTTTT. This codes for CASSPPSGGGEKLFF.

This rearrangement joins TRBV6-6 to TRBJ2-5, with a weak D call TRBD2 (6 bases). There are 17 residues in the CDR3. Germline CDR1 is MNHNY and CDR2 is SVGAGI (reference sequence). Trimming removed 3 bases at V and 1 base at J, with 18 bases between. The DNA for the CDR3 is TGTGCCAGCAGTTATCCCCCAGGAGGGGCTAGCCAAGAGACCCAGTACTTC. Its translation is CASSYPPGGASQETQYF.

This clonotype was counted ten times or more. This chain links TRBV11-2 with TRBJ2-1; 7 bases agree with TRBD2. Unmatched junction bases numbered 6, after V lost 1 base and J lost 6 bases. This CDR3 has 15 amino acids. Germline loops: CDR1 SGHAT, CDR2 FQNNGV. The chain's CDR3 is CASSLGGSASNEQFF. In DNA form, the CDR3 reads TGTGCCAGCAGCTTAGGCGGGAGCGCCAGCAATGAGCAGTTCTTC.

This rearrangement joins TRBV11-3 to TRBJ2-1; 7 positions match TRBD2. This CDR3 is built from 14 residues. Germline CDR1 reads SGHNT; CDR2 reads YENEEA. V lost 3 bases and J lost 10; bases outside the gene matches: 9. As DNA, the CDR3 is TGTGCCAGCAGCTTCCGCCGATCCGGGGGGGAGCAGTTCTTC. Protein: CASSFRRSGGEQFF.

This chain links TRBV2 with TRBJ2-7, with 10 positions matching TRBD2. The J segment lost 7 bases and the V segment lost 10 bases, leaving 10 bases of the junction unmatched. In germline, CDR1 is SNHLY, CDR2 FYNNEI. The CDR3 extends over 13 amino acids. CDR3 in amino acids: CANRTSGNSEQYF. The DNA for the CDR3 is TGTGCCAACAGAACTAGCGGGAATTCAGAGCAGTACTTC.

This clonotype was seen a handful of times. V gene TRBV24-1 combines with J gene TRBJ2-5, with D possibly being TRBD1 (6 bases). The germline V and J ends were trimmed by 5 bases and 13 bases, with 22 bases remaining between them. CDR1 is KGHDR, CDR2 SFDVKD, per germline. The CDR3 has 14 amino acids. The DNA for the CDR3 is TGTGCCACCAGTGGACTGGCGTCAGGGGAGCCGTTGTACTTC. Protein sequence: CATSGLASGEPLYF.

The J gene is TRBJ1-5, the V gene TRBV12-3 or TRBV12-4; D is undetermined. The CDR3 contains 14 residues. Trimming pared 6 bases from V and 7 bases from J, leaving 16 bases between. This chain's CDR3 is CASSPDLEVQPQHF. As DNA, the CDR3 is TGTGCCAGCAGCCCCGACCTGGAGGTCCAGCCCCAGCATTTT.